The text below deals with one T cell receptor beta chain. The template for TCR beta VDJ and CDR3 sequence profiling was genomic DNA. TCRdb analysed the reads with MiXCR anew, one entry per CDR3 protein. Among 200,000 or so distinct CDR3 sequences, over 60% were seen once, and the ten largest hold around 46%. CDR1 and CDR2 (germline): SGHTA, FQGTGA. This CDR3 contains 15 residues. V dropped 4 bases and J dropped 3; count of bases not matched to a gene: 4. This entry belongs to a study of CD8+CD57+ T cells in acquired aplastic anemia. Looking at the study overall: Recorded DNA amounts for sorted CD4+ and CD8+ cells had an average of around 3.5 ug.

This chain connects TRBV7-3 to TRBJ2-1; 9 positions agree with TRBD1. The origin of this receptor is a human donor with severe aplastic anemia or a healthy control (not recorded which). The sample taken for sequencing was sorted CD4+, CD8+, or CD8+CD57+ T cells (not recorded which) from PBMCs. CDR3: CASSSGQGVYNEQFF. DNA of the CDR3: TGTGCCAGCAGCTCGGGACAGGGAGTCTACAATGAGCAGTTCTTC.